The 3 T cell receptor beta chains below come from one sample, sequenced in a study of T-cell reconstitution after alpha-beta-depleted transplantation in children. Unique molecular identifiers featured in how the TCRbeta library was prepared. TCRdb re-called the PCR reads through MiXCR, storing one row per CDR3 protein. The repertoire includes over 15,000 distinct CDR3 sequences, approximately 13% of them detected once, and 55% to 75% sits in the top ten. The sample consisted of PBMCs, mostly from graft donor cells, taken 180 days after TCRalphabeta/CD19-depleted stem cell transplant. Receptors were obtained from a boy in the first two years of life who had a stem cell transplant for Wiskott-Aldrich syndrome, so the T cells may come from the graft donor.

This clonotype was observed many times. V usage is TRBV20-1 and J usage is TRBJ2-5, with unresolved D. Trimming stripped 3 bases from V and 2 bases from J, with 4 bases between. This CDR3 has 11 residues. CDR1 is DFQATT, CDR2 SNEGSKA, per germline (reference sequence). This chain's CDR3 is CSARGQETQYF. The CDR3 nucleotides read TGCAGTGCTAGGGGACAAGAGACCCAGTACTTC.

V is TRBV7-9 and J is TRBJ2-7; 9 positions agree with TRBD1. Germline CDR1 reads SEHNR; CDR2 reads FQNEAQ (reference sequence). Trimming removed 5 bases from V and 2 bases from J; junction bases left unmatched: 10. The CDR3 runs 16 residues. The chain's CDR3 is CASSASPGQGPYEQYF. As DNA, the CDR3 is TGTGCCAGCAGCGCGTCACCGGGACAGGGTCCCTACGAGCAGTACTTC.

The table lists this clonotype with many counts. The rearrangement links TRBV5-1 to TRBJ1-1; possibly TRBD1 for D (5 bases). The germline V gene encodes CDR1 SGHRS and CDR2 YFSETQ. V was clipped by 4 bases and J by 3 bases, with 10 bases between them. The CDR3 contains 13 residues. The CDR3: CASSLGPDTEAFF. CDR3 DNA: TGCGCCAGCAGCCTGGGACCGGACACTGAAGCTTTCTTT.